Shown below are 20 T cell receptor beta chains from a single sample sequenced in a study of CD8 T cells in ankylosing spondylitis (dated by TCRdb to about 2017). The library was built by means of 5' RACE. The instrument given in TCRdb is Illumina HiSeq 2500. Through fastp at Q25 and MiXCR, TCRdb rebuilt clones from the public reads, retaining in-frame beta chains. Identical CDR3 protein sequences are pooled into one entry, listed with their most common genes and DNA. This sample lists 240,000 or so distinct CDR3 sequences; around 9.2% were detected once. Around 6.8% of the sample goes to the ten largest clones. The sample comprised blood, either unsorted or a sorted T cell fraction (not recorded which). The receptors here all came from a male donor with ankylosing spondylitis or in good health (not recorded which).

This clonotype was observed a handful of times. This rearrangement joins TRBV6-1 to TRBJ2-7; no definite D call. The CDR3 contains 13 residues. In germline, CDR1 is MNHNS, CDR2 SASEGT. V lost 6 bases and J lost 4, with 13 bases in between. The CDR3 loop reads CASRTSEPYEQYF. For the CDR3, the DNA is TGTGCCAGCAGAACTTCCGAACCATACGAGCAGTACTTC.

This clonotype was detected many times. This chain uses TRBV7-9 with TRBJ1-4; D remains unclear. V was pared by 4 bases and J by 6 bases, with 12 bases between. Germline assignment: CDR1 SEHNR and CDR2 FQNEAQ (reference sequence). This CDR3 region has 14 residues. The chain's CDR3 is CASSSPHLDEKLFF. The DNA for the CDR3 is TGTGCCAGCAGCTCCCCCCACTTGGATGAAAAACTGTTTTTT.

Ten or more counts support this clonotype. The CDR3 DNA reads TGCGCCAGCACCGACCTGGAGGGGTACTACACTGAAGCTTTCTTT. It codes for CASTDLEGYYTEAFF. V is TRBV5-1 and J is TRBJ1-1, with TRBD1 as a possible D gene (5 bases). V was pared by 6 bases and J by 3 bases, with 18 bases between. The CDR3 spans 15 residues. CDR1 SGHRS and CDR2 YFSETQ come from the germline V gene.

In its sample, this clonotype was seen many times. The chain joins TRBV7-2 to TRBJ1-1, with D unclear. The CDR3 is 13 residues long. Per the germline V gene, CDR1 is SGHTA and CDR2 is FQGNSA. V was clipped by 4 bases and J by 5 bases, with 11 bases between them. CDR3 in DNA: TGTGCCAGCAGCTATACCGGCCCTACTGAAGCTTTCTTT. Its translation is CASSYTGPTEAFF.

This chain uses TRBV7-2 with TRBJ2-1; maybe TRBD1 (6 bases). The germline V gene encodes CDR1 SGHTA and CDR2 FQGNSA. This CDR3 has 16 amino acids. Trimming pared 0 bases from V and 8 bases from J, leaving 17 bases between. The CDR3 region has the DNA TGTGCCAGCAGCTTAGCTGGGCCAGGGGAAGGGGATGAGCAGTTCTTC. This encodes CASSLAGPGEGDEQFF. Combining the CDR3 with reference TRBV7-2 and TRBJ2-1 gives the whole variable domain GAGVSQSPSNKVTEKGKDVELRCDPISGHTALYWYRQSLGQGLEFLIYFQGNSAPDKSGLPSDRFSAERTGGSVSTLTIQRTQQEDSAVYLCASSLAGPGEGDEQFFGPGTRLTVL.

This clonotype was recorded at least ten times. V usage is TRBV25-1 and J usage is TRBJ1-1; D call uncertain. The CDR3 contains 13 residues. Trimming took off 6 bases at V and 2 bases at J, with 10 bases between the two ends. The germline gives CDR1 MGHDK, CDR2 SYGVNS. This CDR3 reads CASRRRANTEAFF. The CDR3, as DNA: TGTGCCAGCAGACGGAGGGCCAACACTGAAGCTTTCTTT.

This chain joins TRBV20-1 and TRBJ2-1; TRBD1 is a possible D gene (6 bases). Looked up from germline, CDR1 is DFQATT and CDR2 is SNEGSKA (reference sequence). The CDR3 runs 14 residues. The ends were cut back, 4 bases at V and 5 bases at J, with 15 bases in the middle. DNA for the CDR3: TGCAGTGCTACCCCGGGACACCTGAACAATGAGCAGTTCTTC. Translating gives CSATPGHLNNEQFF.

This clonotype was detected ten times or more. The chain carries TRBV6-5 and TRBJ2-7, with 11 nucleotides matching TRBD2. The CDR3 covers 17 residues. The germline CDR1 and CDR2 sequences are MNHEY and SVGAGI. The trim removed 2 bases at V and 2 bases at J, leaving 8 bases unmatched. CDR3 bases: TGTGCCAGCAGTTACCTAGCGGGAGGACCTCGGGCCTACGAGCAGTACTTC. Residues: CASSYLAGGPRAYEQYF.

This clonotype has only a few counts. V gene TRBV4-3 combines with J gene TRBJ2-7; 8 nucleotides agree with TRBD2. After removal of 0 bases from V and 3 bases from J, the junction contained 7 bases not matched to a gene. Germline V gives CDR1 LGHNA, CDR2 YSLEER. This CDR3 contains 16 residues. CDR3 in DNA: TGCGCCAGCAGCCAAGATGCAAGCGGGAGACACTACGAGCAGTACTTC. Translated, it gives CASSQDASGRHYEQYF.

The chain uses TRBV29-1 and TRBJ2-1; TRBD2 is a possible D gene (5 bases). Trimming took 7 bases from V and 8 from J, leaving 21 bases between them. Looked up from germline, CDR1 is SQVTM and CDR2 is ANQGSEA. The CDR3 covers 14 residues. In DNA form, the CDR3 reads TGCAGCGCCGAGGGAACGGAACCCGGGGATGAGCAGTTCTTC. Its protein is CSAEGTEPGDEQFF.

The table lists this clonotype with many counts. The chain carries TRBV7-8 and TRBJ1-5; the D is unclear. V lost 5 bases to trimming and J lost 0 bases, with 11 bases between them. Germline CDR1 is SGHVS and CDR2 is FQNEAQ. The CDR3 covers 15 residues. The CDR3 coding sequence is TGTGCCAGCAGCCCCCTGGGAAATAGCAATCAGCCCCAGCATTTT. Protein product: CASSPLGNSNQPQHF.

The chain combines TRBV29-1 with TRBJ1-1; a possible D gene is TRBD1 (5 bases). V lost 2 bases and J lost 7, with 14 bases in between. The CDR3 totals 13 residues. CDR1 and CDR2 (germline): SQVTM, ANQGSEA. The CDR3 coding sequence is TGCAGCGTTGAAAAGGGACGTAGGGTTGAAGCTTTCTTT. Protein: CSVEKGRRVEAFF.

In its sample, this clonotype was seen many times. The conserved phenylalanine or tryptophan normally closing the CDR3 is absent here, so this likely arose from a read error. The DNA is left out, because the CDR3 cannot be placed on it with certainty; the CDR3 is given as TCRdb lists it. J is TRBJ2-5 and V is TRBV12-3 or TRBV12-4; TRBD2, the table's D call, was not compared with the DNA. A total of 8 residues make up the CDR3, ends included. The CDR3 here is CASSLVLA.

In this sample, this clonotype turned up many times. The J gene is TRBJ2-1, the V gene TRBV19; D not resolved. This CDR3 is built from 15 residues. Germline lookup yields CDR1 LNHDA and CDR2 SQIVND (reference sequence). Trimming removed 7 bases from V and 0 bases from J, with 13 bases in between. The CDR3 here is CASNLSPSSYNEQFF. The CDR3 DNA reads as TGTGCCAGTAATCTCTCCCCAAGCTCCTACAATGAGCAGTTCTTC.

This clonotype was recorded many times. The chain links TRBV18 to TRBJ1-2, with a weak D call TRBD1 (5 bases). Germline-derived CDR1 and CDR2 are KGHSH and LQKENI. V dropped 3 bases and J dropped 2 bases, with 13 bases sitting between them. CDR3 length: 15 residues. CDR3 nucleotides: TGTGCCAGCTCACCTTCTGGGGCCGGGAACTATGGCTACACCTTC. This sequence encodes CASSPSGAGNYGYTF.

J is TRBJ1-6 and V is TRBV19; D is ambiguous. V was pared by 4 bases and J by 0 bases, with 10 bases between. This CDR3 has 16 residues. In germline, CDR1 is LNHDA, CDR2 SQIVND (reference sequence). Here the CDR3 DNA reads TGTGCCAGTAGTAACGTCCTGAGCTCCTATAATTCACCCCTCCACTTT. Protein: CASSNVLSSYNSPLHF.

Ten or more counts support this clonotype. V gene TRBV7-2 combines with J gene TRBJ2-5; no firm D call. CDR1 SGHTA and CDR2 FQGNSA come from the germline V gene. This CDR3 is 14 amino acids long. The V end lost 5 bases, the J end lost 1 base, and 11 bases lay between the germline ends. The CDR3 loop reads CASSPTLTQETQYF. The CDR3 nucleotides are TGTGCCAGCAGCCCAACACTAACCCAAGAGACCCAGTACTTC.

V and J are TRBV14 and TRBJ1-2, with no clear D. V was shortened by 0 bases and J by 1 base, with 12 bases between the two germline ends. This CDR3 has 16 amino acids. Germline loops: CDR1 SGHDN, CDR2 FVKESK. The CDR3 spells CASSQDTQLLNYGYTF. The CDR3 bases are TGTGCCAGCAGCCAAGATACACAGCTCCTTAACTATGGCTACACCTTC.

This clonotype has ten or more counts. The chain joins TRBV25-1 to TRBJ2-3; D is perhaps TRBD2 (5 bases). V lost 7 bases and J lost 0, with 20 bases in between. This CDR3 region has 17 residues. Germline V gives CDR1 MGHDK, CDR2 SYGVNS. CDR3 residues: CASTDSLPADSTDTQYF. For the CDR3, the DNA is TGTGCCAGCACGGATTCCCTCCCAGCGGATAGCACAGATACGCAGTATTTT.

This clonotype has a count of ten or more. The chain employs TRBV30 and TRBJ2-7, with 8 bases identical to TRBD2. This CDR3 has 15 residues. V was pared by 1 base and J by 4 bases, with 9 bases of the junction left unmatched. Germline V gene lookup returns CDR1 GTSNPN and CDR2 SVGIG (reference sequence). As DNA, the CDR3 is TGTGCCTGGAGTGAGTCGGTAGCGGGGCGATACGAGCAGTACTTC. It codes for CAWSESVAGRYEQYF. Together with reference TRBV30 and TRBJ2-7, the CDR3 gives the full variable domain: SQTIHQWPATLVQPVGSPLSLECTVEGTSNPNLYWYRQAAGRGLQLLFYSVGIGQISSEVPQNLSASRPQDRQFILSSKKLLLSDSGFYLCAWSESVAGRYEQYFGPGTRLTVT.